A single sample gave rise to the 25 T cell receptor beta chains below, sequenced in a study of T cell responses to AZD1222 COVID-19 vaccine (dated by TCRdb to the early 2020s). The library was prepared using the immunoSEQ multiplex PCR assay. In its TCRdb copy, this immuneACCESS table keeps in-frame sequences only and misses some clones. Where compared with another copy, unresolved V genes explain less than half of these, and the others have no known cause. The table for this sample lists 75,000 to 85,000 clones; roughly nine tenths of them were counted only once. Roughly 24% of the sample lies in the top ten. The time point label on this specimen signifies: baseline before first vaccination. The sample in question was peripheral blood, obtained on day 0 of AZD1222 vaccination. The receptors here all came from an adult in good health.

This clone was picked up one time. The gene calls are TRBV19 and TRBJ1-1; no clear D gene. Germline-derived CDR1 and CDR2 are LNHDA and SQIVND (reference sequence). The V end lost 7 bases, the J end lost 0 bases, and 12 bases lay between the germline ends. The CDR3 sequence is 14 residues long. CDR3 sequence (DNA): TGTGCCAGTATAGACCGAGGATTGAACACTGAAGCTTTCTTT. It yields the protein CASIDRGLNTEAFF.

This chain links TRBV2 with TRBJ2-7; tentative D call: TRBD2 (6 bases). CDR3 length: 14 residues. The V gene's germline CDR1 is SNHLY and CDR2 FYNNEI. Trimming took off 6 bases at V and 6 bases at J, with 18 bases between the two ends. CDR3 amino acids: CASRPTRMGGEQYF. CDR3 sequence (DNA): TGTGCCAGCAGGCCGACTAGAATGGGCGGCGAGCAGTACTTC.

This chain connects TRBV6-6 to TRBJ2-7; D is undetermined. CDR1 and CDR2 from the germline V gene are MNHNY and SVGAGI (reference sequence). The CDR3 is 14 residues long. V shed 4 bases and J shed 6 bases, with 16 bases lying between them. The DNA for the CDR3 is TGTGCCAGCAGTTCCGGACCCGGGTTGCGCGAGCAGTACTTC. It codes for CASSSGPGLREQYF.

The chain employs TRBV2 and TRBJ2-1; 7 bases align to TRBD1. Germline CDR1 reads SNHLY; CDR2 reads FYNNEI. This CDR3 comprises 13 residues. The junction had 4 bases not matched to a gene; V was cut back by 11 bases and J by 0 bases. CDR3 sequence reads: CAGRDSSYNEQFF. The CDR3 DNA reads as TGTGCCGGACGGGACAGCTCCTACAATGAGCAGTTCTTC.

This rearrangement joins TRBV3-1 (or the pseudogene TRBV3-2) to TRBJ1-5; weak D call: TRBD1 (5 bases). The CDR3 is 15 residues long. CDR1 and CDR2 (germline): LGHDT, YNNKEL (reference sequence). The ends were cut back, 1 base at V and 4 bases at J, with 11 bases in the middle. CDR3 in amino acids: CASSQVWGDNQPQHF. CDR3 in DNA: TGTGCCAGCAGCCAAGTGTGGGGGGATAATCAGCCCCAGCATTTT.

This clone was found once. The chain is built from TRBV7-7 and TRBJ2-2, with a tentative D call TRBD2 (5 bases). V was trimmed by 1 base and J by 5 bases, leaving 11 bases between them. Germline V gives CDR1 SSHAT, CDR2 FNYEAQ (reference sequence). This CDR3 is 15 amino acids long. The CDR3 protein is CASSLGREGTGELFF. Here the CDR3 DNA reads TGTGCCAGCAGCTTAGGCCGGGAAGGGACCGGGGAGCTGTTTTTT.

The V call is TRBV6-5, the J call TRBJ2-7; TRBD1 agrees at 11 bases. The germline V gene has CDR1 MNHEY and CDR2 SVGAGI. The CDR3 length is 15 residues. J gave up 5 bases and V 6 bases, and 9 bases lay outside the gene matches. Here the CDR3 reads CASSNVGQGANEQYF. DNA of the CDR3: TGTGCCAGCAGCAACGTCGGACAGGGGGCGAACGAGCAGTACTTC.

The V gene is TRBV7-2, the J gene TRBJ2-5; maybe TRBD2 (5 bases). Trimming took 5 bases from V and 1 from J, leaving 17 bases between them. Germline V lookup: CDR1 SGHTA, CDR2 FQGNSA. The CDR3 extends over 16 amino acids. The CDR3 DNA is TGTGCCAGCAGCCCCCGCGGGCGCACGGGCCAAGAGACCCAGTACTTC. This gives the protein CASSPRGRTGQETQYF.

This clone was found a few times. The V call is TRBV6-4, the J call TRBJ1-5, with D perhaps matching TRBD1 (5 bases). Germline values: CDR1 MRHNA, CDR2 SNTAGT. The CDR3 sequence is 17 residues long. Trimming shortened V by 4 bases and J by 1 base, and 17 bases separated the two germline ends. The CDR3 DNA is TGTGCCAGCAGTGCCCCTAGTAGGGGAGTAAGCAATCAGCCCCAGCATTTT. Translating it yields CASSAPSRGVSNQPQHF.

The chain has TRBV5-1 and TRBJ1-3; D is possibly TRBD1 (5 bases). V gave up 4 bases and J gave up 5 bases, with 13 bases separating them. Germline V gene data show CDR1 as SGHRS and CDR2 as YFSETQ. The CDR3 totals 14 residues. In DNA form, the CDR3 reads TGCGCCAGCAGCCAGGAAGGGGTTCGAAACACCATATATTTT. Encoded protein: CASSQEGVRNTIYF. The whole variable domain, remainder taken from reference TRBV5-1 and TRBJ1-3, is KAGVTQTPRYLIKTRGQQVTLSCSPISGHRSVSWYQQTPGQGLQFLFEYFSETQRNKGNFPGRFSGRQFSNSRSEMNVSTLELGDSALYLCASSQEGVRNTIYFGEGSWLTVV.

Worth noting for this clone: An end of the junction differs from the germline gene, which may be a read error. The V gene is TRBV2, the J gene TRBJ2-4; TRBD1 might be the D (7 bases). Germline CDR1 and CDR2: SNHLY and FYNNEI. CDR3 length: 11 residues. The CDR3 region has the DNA TGTGCCAGCAGGGCCCAGGGGGGACTCGACTTC. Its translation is CASRAQGGLDF.

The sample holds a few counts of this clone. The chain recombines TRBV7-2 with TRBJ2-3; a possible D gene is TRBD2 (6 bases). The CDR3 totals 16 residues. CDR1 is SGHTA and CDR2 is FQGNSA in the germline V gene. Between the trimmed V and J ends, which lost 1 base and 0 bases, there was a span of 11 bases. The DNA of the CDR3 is TGTGCCAGCAGCTTAGGGCAGCGGGCGAGCACAGATACGCAGTATTTT. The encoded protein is CASSLGQRASTDTQYF.

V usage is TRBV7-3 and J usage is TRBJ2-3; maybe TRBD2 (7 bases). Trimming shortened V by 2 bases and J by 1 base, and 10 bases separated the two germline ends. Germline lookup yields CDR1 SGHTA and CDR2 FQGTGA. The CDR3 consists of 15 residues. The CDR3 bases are TGTGCCAGCAGCTTAGGAGGGGGGGGCACAGATACGCAGTATTTT. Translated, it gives CASSLGGGGTDTQYF. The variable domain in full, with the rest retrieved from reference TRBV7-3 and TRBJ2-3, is GAGVSQTPSNKVTEKGKYVELRCDPISGHTALYWYRQSLGQGPEFLIYFQGTGAADDSGLPNDRFFAVRPEGSVSTLKIQRTERGDSAVYLCASSLGGGGTDTQYFGPGTRLTVL.

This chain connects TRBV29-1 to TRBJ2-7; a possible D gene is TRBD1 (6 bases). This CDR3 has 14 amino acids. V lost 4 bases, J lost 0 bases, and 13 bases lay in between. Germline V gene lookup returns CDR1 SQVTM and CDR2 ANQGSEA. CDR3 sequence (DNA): TGCAGCGTTGCTGGGGGCCCCAGCTCCTACGAGCAGTACTTC. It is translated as CSVAGGPSSYEQYF.

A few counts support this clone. Here the CDR3 DNA reads TGTGCCAGCAGCCAAACCGGGGGGCGAACTAATGAAAAACTGTTTTTT. Amino acids: CASSQTGGRTNEKLFF. The chain joins TRBV3-1 (or the pseudogene TRBV3-2) to TRBJ1-4, with D perhaps matching TRBD1 (6 bases). The CDR3 totals 16 residues. Per the germline V gene, CDR1 is LGHDT and CDR2 is YNNKEL (reference sequence). The V end was cut by 2 bases, the J end by 1 base, with 11 bases between.

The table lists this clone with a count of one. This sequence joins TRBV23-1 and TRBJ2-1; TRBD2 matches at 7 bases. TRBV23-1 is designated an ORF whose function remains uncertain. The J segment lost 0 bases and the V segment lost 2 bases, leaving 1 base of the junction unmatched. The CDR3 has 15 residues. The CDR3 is CASSQLADSYNEQFF. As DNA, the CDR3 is TGCGCCAGCAGTCAACTAGCGGACTCCTACAATGAGCAGTTCTTC.

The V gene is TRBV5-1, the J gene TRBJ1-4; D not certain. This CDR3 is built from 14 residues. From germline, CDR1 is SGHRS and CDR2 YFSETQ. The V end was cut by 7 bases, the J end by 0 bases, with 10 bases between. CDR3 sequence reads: CASHDGSTNEKLFF. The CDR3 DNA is TGCGCCAGCCACGACGGGTCAACTAATGAAAAACTGTTTTTT.

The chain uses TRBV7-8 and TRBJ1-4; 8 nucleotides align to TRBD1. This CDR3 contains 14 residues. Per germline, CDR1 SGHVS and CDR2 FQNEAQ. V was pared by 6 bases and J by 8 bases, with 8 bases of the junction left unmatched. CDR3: CASSEDRVSEKLFF. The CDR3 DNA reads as TGTGCCAGCAGTGAGGACAGGGTCTCCGAAAAACTGTTTTTT.

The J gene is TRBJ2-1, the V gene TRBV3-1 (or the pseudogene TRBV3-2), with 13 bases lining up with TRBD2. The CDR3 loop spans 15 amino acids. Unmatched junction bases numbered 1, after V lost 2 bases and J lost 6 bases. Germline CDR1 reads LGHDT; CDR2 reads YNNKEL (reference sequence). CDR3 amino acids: CASSQRTSGGNEQFF. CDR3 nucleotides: TGTGCCAGCAGCCAAAGGACTAGCGGGGGCAATGAGCAGTTCTTC.

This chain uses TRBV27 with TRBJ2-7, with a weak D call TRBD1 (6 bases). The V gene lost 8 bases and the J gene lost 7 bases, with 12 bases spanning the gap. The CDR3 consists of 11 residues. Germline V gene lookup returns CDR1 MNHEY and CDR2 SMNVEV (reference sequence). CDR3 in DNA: TGTGCCAGCTCTAGGGGGAGAGAGCAGTACTTC. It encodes CASSRGREQYF.

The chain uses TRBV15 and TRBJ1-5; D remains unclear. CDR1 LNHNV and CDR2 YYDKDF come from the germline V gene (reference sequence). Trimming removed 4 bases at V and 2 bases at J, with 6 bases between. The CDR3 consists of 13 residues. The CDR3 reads CATSNERNQPQHF. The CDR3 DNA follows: TGTGCCACCAGCAATGAGCGCAATCAGCCCCAGCATTTT.

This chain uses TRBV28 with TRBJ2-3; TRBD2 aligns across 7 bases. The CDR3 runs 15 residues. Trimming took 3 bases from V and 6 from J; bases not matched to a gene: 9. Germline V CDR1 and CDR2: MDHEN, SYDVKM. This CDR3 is CASSFPGGGGDTQYF. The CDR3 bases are TGTGCCAGCAGTTTCCCAGGCGGGGGTGGTGATACGCAGTATTTT. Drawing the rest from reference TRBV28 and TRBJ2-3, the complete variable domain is DVKVTQSSRYLVKRTGEKVFLECVQDMDHENMFWYRQDPGLGLRLIYFSYDVKMKEKGDIPEGYSVSREKKERFSLILESASTNQTSMYLCASSFPGGGGDTQYFGPGTRLTVL.

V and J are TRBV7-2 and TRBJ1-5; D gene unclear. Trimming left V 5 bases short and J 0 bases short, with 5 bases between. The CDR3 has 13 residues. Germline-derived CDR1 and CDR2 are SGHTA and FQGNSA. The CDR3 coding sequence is TGTGCCAGCAGCCCAAATAGCAATCAGCCCCAGCATTTT. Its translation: CASSPNSNQPQHF.

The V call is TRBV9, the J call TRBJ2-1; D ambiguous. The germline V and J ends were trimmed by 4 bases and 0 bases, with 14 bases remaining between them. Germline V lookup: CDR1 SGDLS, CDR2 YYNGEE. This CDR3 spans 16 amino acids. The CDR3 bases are TGTGCCAGCAGCCCTCTTAAGCTGACCTCCTACAATGAGCAGTTCTTC. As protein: CASSPLKLTSYNEQFF.

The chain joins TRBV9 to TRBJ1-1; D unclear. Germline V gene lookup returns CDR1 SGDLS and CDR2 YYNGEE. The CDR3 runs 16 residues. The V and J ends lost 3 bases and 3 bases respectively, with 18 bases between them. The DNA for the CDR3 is TGTGCCAGCAGCGGCAACGCCTACGCGGTCGACACTGAAGCTTTCTTT. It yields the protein CASSGNAYAVDTEAFF.